By share of the sample, the clone carrying this T cell receptor beta chain is medium-sized. V was clipped by 1 base and J by 4 bases; unmatched bases: 2. Per the germline V gene, CDR1 is DFQATT and CDR2 is SNEGSKA (reference sequence). This CDR3 contains 13 residues. The data derive from a study of neurological immune-mediated disorders. With 10-nucleotide random UMIs, 5'RACE was used to make the cDNA. TCRdb independently ran MiXCR on the 5' RACE reads; one entry per CDR3 protein. The sample yields about 29,000 distinct CDR3 sequences, about 3.5% seen once. V is TRBV20-1 and J is TRBJ2-7; TRBD2 agrees at 9 bases. The sequencing sample was made of PBMCs. This receptor was obtained from a woman aged 25 to 45 with multiple sclerosis. The CDR3 DNA is TGCAGTGCTAGAGCGACTAGCGGTTACGAGCAGTACTTC. It specifies CSARATSGYEQYF.